This T cell receptor (beta chain) was captured by sequencing in a study of CD8 T cells in Susac syndrome. Germline loops: CDR1 DFQATT, CDR2 SNEGSKA (reference sequence). There are 11 residues in the CDR3. V was trimmed by 6 bases and J by 0 bases, leaving 6 bases between them. Reverse transcription of 0.5 to 1 ug RNA was performed with random hexamers. Using its own MiXCR run on the immunoSEQ multiplex PCR reads, TCRdb lists one record per CDR3 protein. The table has 100,000 to 150,000 distinct CDR3 sequences, around 94% seen once. The receptor was derived from a human donor in good health. The sample was CD4+ T cells from PBMCs. The chain joins TRBV20-1 to TRBJ2-7, with a weak D call TRBD2 (5 bases). As DNA, the CDR3 is TGCAGTGCCGGGGACTCCTACGAGCAGTACTTC. Encoded protein: CSAGDSYEQYF.